The sample holds many counts of the clone carrying this TCR beta chain. Its antigen is as yet unknown. Read data end 3 residues before the CDR3 end; the end is taken from the germline J gene. V lost 6 bases and J 2 bases, leaving 8 bases between the germline ends. The CDR3 loop spans 13 amino acids. Germline V gene lookup returns CDR1 LNHDA and CDR2 SQIVND (reference sequence). This specimen belongs to a study of T cell clonality in common variable immunodeficiency. Clones were sequenced by immunoSEQ multiplex PCR, and TCRdb holds only the in-frame ones, with some missing. The sample has tens of thousands of clones, none seen only once. Study-level findings and limits: Fewer TCRbeta clones were shared among CVID subjects than controls. What drives increased CVID clonality needs T cell subpopulation sequencing.

This receptor was identified in a person aged 18-70 years in good health. The chain links TRBV19 to TRBJ2-1, with D uncertain. The source material was peripheral blood mononuclear cells. This chain's CDR3 is CASSMRTYNEQFF. The part of the CDR3 DNA that was read is TGTGCCAGTAGCATGCGGACCTACAATGAG. Full variable domain (outside the CDR3, taken from reference TRBV19 and TRBJ2-1): DGGITQSPKYLFRKEGQNVTLSCEQNLNHDAMYWYRQDPGQGLRLIYYSQIVNDFQKGDIAEGYSVSREKKESFPLTVTSAQKNPTAFYLCASSMRTYNEQFFGPGTRLTVL.